A single sample gave rise to the 18 T cell receptor beta chains below, sequenced in a study of blood T cell repertoires in COVID-19. This table comes from immunoSEQ multiplex PCR, and its TCRdb copy is limited to in-frame clones, with some not included. The data show about 81,000 clones, about 84% seen once. Sequenced input: peripheral blood. The source is a woman in her seventies with acute or convalescent COVID-19.

The chain combines TRBV20-1 with TRBJ2-1; D gene unclear. Per germline, CDR1 DFQATT and CDR2 SNEGSKA (reference sequence). The CDR3 extends over 16 amino acids. V was pared by 3 bases and J by 3 bases, with 18 bases between. CDR3 in amino acids: CSASSLGGVNYNEQFF. Written as DNA, the CDR3 is TGCAGTGCTAGTTCCCTAGGCGGCGTCAACTACAATGAGCAGTTCTTC.

This sequence joins TRBV3-1 (or the pseudogene TRBV3-2) and TRBJ2-7; D uncertain. This CDR3 comprises 15 residues. CDR1 and CDR2 from the germline V gene are LGHDT and YNNKEL (reference sequence). V shed 0 bases and J shed 2 bases, with 11 bases lying between them. The CDR3 loop is CASSQDFEPPYEQYV. CDR3 in DNA: TGTGCCAGCAGCCAAGATTTTGAGCCCCCCTACGAGCAGTACGTC.

The chain combines TRBV15 with TRBJ1-6; possibly TRBD1 for D (5 bases). The germline V gene has CDR1 LNHNV and CDR2 YYDKDF (reference sequence). V lost 0 bases and J 7 bases, leaving 10 bases between the germline ends. The CDR3 is made up of 15 amino acids. The CDR3 sequence: CATSRDREGNSPLHF. CDR3 bases: TGTGCCACCAGCAGAGACAGGGAGGGGAATTCACCCCTCCACTTT.

This clone turned up a few times. The J gene is TRBJ1-3, the V gene TRBV28, with D uncertain. The CDR3 runs to 16 residues. Per germline, CDR1 MDHEN and CDR2 SYDVKM. Trimming shortened V by 4 bases and J by 0 bases, and 13 bases separated the two germline ends. Here the CDR3 reads CASSSADVLSGNTIYF. The CDR3 nucleotides are TGTGCCAGCAGTTCAGCGGACGTACTCTCTGGAAACACCATATATTTT.

This clone appeared a single time. V and J are TRBV5-1 and TRBJ1-1; D possibly corresponds to TRBD1 (6 bases). The ends were cut back, 3 bases at V and 2 bases at J, with 11 bases in the middle. In germline, CDR1 is SGHRS, CDR2 YFSETQ. The CDR3 totals 14 residues. CDR3: CASSSEGVNTEAFF. The CDR3 nucleotides read TGCGCCAGCAGCTCCGAGGGGGTCAACACTGAAGCTTTCTTT.

The V and J genes are TRBV19 and TRBJ1-1, with D possibly matching TRBD1 (5 bases). The CDR3 extends over 14 amino acids. The V end was cut by 1 base, the J end by 6 bases, with 12 bases between. The germline V gene encodes CDR1 LNHDA and CDR2 SQIVND (reference sequence). CDR3 amino acids: CASSIVRGASEAFF. In DNA form, the CDR3 reads TGTGCCAGTAGTATAGTAAGGGGCGCTTCTGAAGCTTTCTTT.

The V and J genes are TRBV7-9 and TRBJ2-3, with a tentative D call TRBD2 (5 bases). The CDR3 consists of 14 residues. The germline V gene encodes CDR1 SEHNR and CDR2 FQNEAQ (reference sequence). V was pared by 7 bases and J by 4 bases, with 15 bases between. The DNA of the CDR3 is TGTGCCAGCATCTCGGGGTACGGGGCAGATACGCAGTATTTT. Translated: CASISGYGADTQYF.

This clone was picked up one time. This rearrangement joins TRBV7-2 to TRBJ2-5, with 13 bases lining up with TRBD2. Germline CDR1 reads SGHTA; CDR2 reads FQGNSA. There are 16 residues in the CDR3. V lost 3 bases and J lost 4; bases outside the gene matches: 5. The CDR3 reads CASSFEGLAGVETQYF. CDR3 bases: TGTGCCAGCAGCTTTGAAGGACTAGCGGGAGTAGAGACCCAGTACTTC.

The chain links TRBV4-1 to TRBJ2-3; a weak D match, TRBD2 (6 bases). Between the trimmed V and J ends, which lost 4 bases and 0 bases, there was a span of 14 bases. This CDR3 region has 16 residues. The V gene's germline CDR1 is MGHRA and CDR2 YSYEKL. The CDR3: CASSRTTGASTDTQYF. The CDR3 DNA sequence: TGCGCCAGCAGCCGGACTACAGGTGCTAGCACAGATACGCAGTATTTT.

The chain is built from TRBV7-2 and TRBJ2-1; 8 nucleotides line up with TRBD1. Germline trimming cut 1 base from V and 10 bases from J; bases unmatched to any gene: 15. The CDR3 contains 17 residues. Per the germline V gene, CDR1 is SGHTA and CDR2 is FQGNSA. CDR3 nucleotide sequence: TGTGCCAGCAGCTTAGATCGGACGACAGGGGTAGGTGGCGAGCAGTTCTTC. Its translation is CASSLDRTTGVGGEQFF.

The V call is TRBV9, the J call TRBJ2-7; D possibly corresponds to TRBD1 (6 bases). V gave up 7 bases and J gave up 1 base, with 18 bases separating them. Looked up from germline, CDR1 is SGDLS and CDR2 is YYNGEE. This CDR3 is built from 15 residues. The CDR3, as DNA: TGTGCCAGCCTCAGGGGCCCCGCACTATCCTACGAGCAGTACGTC. Translated, it gives CASLRGPALSYEQYV.

V and J are TRBV6-5 and TRBJ1-1, with a weak D call TRBD1 (5 bases). V was trimmed by 2 bases and J by 1 base, leaving 8 bases between them. The CDR3 loop spans 14 amino acids. Germline V gene sequence: CDR1 MNHEY, CDR2 SVGAGI. CDR3 in DNA: TGTGCCAGCAGTTACAAGGGGCCGAACACTGAAGCTTTCTTT. As protein: CASSYKGPNTEAFF.

V gene TRBV15 combines with J gene TRBJ2-3; D is possibly TRBD2 (5 bases). CDR1 is LNHNV, CDR2 YYDKDF, per germline (reference sequence). Trimming took 8 bases from V and 1 from J, leaving 10 bases between them. This CDR3 is built from 13 residues. The CDR3 DNA reads as TGTGCCACCCGTGTCGGGGGCACAGATACGCAGTATTTT. It yields the protein CATRVGGTDTQYF.

J is TRBJ1-4 and V is TRBV19; D remains ambiguous. Trimming pared 9 bases from V and 7 bases from J, leaving 15 bases between. Germline V gene lookup returns CDR1 LNHDA and CDR2 SQIVND (reference sequence). The CDR3 consists of 13 residues. CDR3 coding DNA: TGTGCCAGCAGTGAAACTGGTTCTGAAAAACTGTTTTTT. Translation: CASSETGSEKLFF.

This clone has just one count. Other nucleotide sequences from this sample produce the same CDR3. V usage is TRBV15 and J usage is TRBJ2-5, with 8 bases that match TRBD2. The junction had 4 bases not matched to a gene; V was cut back by 0 bases and J by 4 bases. CDR1 is LNHNV, CDR2 YYDKDF, per germline (reference sequence). This CDR3 has 15 residues. The CDR3 protein is CATSRDRTSGETQYF. In DNA form, the CDR3 reads TGTGCCACCAGCAGAGACCGAACTAGCGGAGAGACCCAGTACTTC.

V usage is TRBV19 and J usage is TRBJ1-3; D is undetermined. This CDR3 is built from 12 residues. CDR1 and CDR2 (germline): LNHDA, SQIVND (reference sequence). V was trimmed by 5 bases and J by 5 bases, leaving 7 bases between them. The CDR3 loop is CASSSDRNTIYF. The CDR3 nucleotides read TGTGCCAGTAGTTCCGACAGAAACACCATATATTTT.

The chain combines TRBV19 with TRBJ2-3, with D possibly matching TRBD2 (5 bases). V gave up 4 bases and J gave up 3 bases, with 11 bases separating them. Germline loops: CDR1 LNHDA, CDR2 SQIVND (reference sequence). This CDR3 is 14 amino acids long. The CDR3 spells CASSTLAGTDTQYF. DNA of the CDR3: TGTGCCAGTAGTACTCTAGCAGGTACAGATACGCAGTATTTT.

The chain couples TRBV6-5 to TRBJ2-3, with a tentative D call TRBD2 (6 bases). This CDR3 has 14 amino acids. The germline V gene encodes CDR1 MNHEY and CDR2 SVGAGI. V was clipped by 6 bases and J by 2 bases, with 12 bases between them. The CDR3 sequence is CASRLAEYTDTQYF. The CDR3 DNA reads TGTGCCAGCAGGTTAGCGGAATACACAGATACGCAGTATTTT.